These 7 T cell receptor beta chains were sequenced from one sample in a study of technical replicates of blood from four donors. Clones were read by immunoSEQ multiplex PCR, and TCRdb kept only the in-frame ones, dropping some. This sample has 12,000 or so clones, with roughly nine tenths found just once. The sequenced sample consisted of PBMCs. Receptors originate from a human donor in good health.

The chain joins TRBV28 to TRBJ1-1; no clear D gene. V was pared by 5 bases and J by 3 bases, with 7 bases between. The CDR3 spans 12 residues. The germline V gene encodes CDR1 MDHEN and CDR2 SYDVKM. The CDR3 is CASSGGYTEAFF. The CDR3 DNA sequence: TGTGCCAGCAGTGGCGGCTACACTGAAGCTTTCTTT.

This chain joins TRBV6-5 and TRBJ1-2, with D perhaps TRBD1 (5 bases). The CDR3 is 14 residues long. Trimming left V 6 bases short and J 8 bases short, with 19 bases between. Germline assignment: CDR1 MNHEY and CDR2 SVGAGI. The CDR3 DNA follows: TGTGCCAGCAGGGAGGGGACCGCGAGAGGCGGCTACACCTTC. Amino acid sequence: CASREGTARGGYTF.

This chain uses TRBV29-1 with TRBJ2-3, with D possibly being TRBD1 (6 bases). This CDR3 has 14 amino acids. The germline gives CDR1 SQVTM, CDR2 ANQGSEA. The ends were cut back, 2 bases at V and 3 bases at J, with 12 bases in the middle. CDR3 bases: TGCAGCGTTGAAAGGGGTCAGGGGACAGATACGCAGTATTTT. Its translation is CSVERGQGTDTQYF.

The gene calls are TRBV18 and TRBJ2-3; 9 bases are a match to TRBD2. CDR3 length: 15 amino acids. Per germline, CDR1 KGHSH and CDR2 LQKENI. Losses at the gene ends were 1 base for V and 8 bases for J; bases not matched to a gene: 7. The CDR3 DNA follows: TGTGCCAGCTCACCACTCATAGCGGGGGTACTTACGCAGTATTTT. It translates to CASSPLIAGVLTQYF.

The chain is built from TRBV27 and TRBJ2-7, with D perhaps TRBD2 (6 bases). Trimming removed 0 bases at V and 7 bases at J, with 16 bases between. CDR1 and CDR2 (germline): MNHEY, SMNVEV (reference sequence). The CDR3 length is 15 residues. The CDR3, as DNA: TGTGCCAGCAGTTTATCCGGCCTAGCGCCTCGGGAGCAGTACTTC. Its translation is CASSLSGLAPREQYF.

The CDR3 loop reads CASSPGQGLEKLFF. The DNA for the CDR3 is TGTGCCAGCAGCCCGGGACAGGGGTTGGAAAAACTGTTTTTT. The J gene is TRBJ1-4, the V gene TRBV28, with 10 positions matching TRBD1. The CDR3 contains 14 residues. CDR1 and CDR2 from the germline V gene are MDHEN and SYDVKM. J lost 8 bases, V lost 6 bases, and 6 bases had no gene match.

This chain joins TRBV7-2 and TRBJ2-1; 10 bases fit TRBD2. Germline assignment: CDR1 SGHTA and CDR2 FQGNSA. The V segment lost 7 bases and the J segment 8 bases; nucleotides outside the gene matches: 8. The CDR3 has 14 residues. CDR3 DNA: TGTGCCAGCAATCCGGGACTAGCGTTCGATGAGCAGTTCTTC. Its protein product is CASNPGLAFDEQFF. The variable domain in full, completed from reference TRBV7-2 and TRBJ2-1, reads GAGVSQSPSNKVTEKGKDVELRCDPISGHTALYWYRQSLGQGLEFLIYFQGNSAPDKSGLPSDRFSAERTGGSVSTLTIQRTQQEDSAVYLCASNPGLAFDEQFFGPGTRLTVL.